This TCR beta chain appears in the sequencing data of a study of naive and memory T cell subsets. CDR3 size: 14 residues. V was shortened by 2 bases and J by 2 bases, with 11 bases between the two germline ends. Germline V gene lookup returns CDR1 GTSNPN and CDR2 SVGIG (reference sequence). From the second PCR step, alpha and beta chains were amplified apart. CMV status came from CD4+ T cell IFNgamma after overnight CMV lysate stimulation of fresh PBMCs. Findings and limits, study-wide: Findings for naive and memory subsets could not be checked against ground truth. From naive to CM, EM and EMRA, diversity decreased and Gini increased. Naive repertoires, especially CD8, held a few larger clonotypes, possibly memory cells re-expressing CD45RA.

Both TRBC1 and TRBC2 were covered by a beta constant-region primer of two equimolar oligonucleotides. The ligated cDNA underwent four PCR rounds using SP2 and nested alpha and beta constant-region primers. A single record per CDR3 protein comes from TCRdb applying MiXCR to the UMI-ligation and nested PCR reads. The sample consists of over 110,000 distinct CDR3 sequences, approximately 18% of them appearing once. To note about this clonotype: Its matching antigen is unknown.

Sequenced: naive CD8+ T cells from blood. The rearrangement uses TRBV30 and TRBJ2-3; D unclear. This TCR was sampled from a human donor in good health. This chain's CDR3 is CAWSRLGNTDTQYF. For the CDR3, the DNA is TGTGCCTGGAGTCGTTTGGGAAACACAGATACGCAGTATTTT.